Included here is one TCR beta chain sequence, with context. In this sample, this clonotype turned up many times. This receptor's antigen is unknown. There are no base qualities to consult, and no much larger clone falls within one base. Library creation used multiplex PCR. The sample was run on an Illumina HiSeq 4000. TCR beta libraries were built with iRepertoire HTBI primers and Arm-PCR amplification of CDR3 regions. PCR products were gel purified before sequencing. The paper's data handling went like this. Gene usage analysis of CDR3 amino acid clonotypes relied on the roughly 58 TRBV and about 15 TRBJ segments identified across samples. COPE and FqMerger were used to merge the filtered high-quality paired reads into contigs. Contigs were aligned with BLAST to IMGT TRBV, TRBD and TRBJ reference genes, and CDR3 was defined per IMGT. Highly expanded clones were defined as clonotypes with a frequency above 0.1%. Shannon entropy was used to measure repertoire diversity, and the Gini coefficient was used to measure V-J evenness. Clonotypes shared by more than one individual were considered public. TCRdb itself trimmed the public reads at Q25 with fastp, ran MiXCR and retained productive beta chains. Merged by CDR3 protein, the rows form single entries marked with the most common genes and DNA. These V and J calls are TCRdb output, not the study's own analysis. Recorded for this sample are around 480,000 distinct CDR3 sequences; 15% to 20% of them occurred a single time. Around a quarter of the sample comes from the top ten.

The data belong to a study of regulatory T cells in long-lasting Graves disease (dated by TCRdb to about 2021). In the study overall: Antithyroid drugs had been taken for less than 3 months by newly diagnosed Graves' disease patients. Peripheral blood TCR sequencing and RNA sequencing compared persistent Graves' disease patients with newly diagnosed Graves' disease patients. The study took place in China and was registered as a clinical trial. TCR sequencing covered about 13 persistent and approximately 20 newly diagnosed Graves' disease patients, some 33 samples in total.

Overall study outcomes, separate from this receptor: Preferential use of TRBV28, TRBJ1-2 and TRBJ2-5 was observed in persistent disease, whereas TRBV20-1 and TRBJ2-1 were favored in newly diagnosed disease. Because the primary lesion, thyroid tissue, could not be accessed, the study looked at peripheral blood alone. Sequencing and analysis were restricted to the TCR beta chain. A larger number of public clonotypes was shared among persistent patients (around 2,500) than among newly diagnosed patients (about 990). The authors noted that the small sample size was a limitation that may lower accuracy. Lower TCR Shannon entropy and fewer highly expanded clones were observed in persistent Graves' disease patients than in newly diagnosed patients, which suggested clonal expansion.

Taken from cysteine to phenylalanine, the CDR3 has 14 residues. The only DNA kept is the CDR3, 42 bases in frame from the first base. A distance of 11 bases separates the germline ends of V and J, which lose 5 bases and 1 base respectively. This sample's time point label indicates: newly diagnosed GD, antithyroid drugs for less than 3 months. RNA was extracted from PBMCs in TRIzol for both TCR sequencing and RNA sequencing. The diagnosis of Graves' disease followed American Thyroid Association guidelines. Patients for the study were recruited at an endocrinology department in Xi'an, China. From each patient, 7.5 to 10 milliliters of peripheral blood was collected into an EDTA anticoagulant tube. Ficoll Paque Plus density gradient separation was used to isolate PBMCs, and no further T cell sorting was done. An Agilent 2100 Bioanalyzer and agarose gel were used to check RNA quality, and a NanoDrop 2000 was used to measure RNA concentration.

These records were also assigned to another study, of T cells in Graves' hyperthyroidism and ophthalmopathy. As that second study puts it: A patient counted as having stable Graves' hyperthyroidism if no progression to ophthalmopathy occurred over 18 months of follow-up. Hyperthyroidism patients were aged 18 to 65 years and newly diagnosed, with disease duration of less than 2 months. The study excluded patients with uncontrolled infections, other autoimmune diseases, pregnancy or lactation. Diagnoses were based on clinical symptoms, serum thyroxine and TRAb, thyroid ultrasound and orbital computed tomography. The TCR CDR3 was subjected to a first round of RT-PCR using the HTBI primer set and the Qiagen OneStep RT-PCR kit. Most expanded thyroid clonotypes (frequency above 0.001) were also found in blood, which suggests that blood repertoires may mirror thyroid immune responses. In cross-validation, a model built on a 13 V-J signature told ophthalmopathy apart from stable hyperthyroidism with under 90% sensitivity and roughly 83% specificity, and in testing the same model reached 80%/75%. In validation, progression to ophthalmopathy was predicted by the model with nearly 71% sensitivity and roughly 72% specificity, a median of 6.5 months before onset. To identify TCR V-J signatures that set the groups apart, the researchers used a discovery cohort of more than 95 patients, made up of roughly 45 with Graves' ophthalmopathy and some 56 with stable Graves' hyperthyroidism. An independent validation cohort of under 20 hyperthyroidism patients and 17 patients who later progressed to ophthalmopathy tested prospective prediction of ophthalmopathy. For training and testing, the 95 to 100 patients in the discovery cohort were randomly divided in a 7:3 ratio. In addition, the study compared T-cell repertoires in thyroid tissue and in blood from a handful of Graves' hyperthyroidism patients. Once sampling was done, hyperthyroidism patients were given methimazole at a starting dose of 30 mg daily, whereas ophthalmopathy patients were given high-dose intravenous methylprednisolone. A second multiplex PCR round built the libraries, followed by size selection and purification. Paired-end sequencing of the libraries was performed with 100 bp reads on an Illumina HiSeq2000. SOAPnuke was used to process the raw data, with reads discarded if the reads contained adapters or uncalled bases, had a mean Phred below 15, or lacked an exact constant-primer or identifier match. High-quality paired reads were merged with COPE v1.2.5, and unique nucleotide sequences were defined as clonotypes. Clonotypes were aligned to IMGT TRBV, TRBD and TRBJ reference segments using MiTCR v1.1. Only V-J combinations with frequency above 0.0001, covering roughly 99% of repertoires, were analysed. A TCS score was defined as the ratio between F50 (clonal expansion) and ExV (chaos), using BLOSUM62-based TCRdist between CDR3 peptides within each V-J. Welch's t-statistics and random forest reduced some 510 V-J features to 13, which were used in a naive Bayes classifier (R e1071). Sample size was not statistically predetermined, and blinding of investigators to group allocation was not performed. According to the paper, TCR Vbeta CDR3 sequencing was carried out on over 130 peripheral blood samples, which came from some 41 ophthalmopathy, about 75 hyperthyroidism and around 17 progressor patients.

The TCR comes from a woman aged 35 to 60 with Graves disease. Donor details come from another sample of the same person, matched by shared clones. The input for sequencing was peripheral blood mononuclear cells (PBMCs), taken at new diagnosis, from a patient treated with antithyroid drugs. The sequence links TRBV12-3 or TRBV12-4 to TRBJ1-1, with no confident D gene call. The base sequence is TGTGCCAGCAGTCCCAAGGGCACGAACACTGAAGCTTTCTTT. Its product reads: CASSPKGTNTEAFF.